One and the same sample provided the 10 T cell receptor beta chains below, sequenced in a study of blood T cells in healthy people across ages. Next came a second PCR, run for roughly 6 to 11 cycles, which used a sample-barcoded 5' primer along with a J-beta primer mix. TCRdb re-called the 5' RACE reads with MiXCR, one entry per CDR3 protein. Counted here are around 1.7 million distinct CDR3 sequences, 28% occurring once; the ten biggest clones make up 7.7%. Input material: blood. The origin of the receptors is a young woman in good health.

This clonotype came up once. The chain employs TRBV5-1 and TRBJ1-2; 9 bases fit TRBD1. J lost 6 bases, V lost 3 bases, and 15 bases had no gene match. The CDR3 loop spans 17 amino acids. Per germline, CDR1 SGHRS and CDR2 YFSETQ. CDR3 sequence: CASSSDPDRGSSDGYTF. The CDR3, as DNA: TGCGCCAGCAGCTCTGATCCGGACAGGGGTTCATCCGATGGCTACACCTTC.

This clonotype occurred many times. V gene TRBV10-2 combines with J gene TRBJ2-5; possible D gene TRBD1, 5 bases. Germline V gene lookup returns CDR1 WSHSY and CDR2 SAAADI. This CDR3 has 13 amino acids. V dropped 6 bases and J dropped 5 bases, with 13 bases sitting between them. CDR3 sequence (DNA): TGCGCCAGCAGGGACATCCCGTGGGAGACCCAGTACTTC. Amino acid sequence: CASRDIPWETQYF.

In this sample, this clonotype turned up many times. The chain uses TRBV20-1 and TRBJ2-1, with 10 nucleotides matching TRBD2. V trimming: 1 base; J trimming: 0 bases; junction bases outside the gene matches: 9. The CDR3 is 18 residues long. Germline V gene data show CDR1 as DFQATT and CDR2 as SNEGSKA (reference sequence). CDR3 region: CSARVDSGGSGSYNEQFF. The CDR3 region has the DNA TGCAGTGCTAGAGTTGATAGCGGGGGGTCTGGCTCCTACAATGAGCAGTTCTTC.

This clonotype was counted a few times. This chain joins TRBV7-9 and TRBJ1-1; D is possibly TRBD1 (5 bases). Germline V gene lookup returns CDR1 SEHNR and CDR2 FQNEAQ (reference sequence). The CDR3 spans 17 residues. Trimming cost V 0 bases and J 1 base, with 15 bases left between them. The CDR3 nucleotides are TGTGCCAGCAGCTTAGCGCAAGTGAGGACATCGAACACTGAAGCTTTCTTT. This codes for CASSLAQVRTSNTEAFF.

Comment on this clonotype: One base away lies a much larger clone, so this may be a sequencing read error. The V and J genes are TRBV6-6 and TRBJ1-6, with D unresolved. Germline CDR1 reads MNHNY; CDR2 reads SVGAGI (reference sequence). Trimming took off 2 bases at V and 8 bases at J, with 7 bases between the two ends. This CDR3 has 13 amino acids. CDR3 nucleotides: TGTGCCAGCAGTTACCCAAGAGATTCACCCCTCCACTTT. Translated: CASSYPRDSPLHF.

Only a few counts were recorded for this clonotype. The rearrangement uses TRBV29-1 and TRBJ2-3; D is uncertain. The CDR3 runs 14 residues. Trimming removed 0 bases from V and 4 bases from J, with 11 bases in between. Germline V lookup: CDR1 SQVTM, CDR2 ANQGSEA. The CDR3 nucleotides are TGCAGCGTTGAAGAGGGTGGCAGAGCAGATACGCAGTATTTT. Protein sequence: CSVEEGGRADTQYF.

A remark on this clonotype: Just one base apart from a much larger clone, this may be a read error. The CDR3 is CSARDGGEGETQFF. The DNA for the CDR3 is TGCAGTGCTAGAGATGGAGGGGAAGGGGAGACCCAGTTCTTC. The rearrangement joins TRBV20-1 to TRBJ2-1; D is perhaps TRBD2 (6 bases). Trimming took off 0 bases at V and 13 bases at J, with 19 bases between the two ends. There are 14 residues in the CDR3. Germline values: CDR1 DFQATT, CDR2 SNEGSKA (reference sequence).

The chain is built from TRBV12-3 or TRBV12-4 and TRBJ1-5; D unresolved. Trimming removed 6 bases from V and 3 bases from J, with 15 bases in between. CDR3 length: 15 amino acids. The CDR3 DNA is TGTGCCAGCAGCCTCGACATAACTAACAATCAGCCCCAGCATTTT. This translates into CASSLDITNNQPQHF.

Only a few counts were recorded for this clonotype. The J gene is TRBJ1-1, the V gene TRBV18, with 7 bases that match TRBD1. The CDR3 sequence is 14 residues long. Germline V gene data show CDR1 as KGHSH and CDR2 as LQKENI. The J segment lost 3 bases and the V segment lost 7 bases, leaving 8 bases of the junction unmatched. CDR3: CASWPGTVDTEAFF. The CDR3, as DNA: TGTGCCAGCTGGCCGGGGACAGTGGACACTGAAGCTTTCTTT.

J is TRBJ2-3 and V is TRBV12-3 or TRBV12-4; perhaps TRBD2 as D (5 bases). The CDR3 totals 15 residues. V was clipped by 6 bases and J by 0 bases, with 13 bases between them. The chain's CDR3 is CASSRGTMSTDTQYF. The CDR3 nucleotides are TGTGCCAGCAGCCGGGGTACAATGAGCACAGATACGCAGTATTTT.